The next 13 T cell receptor beta chains were all read from a single sample in a study of blood T cell repertoires in COVID-19. Here immunoSEQ multiplex PCR was the method, and the copy in TCRdb shows in-frame clones only, minus some. Of approximately 250,000 clones listed, 75% to 90% are singletons. The specimen sequenced was PBMCs or T cells enriched from blood (not recorded which). Source of these receptors: a woman younger than 45 with acute COVID-19.

On this clone: Other DNA sequences in this specimen translate into the identical CDR3. CDR3 sequence (DNA): TGTGCCAGCAGTGATGACAGGGCAACTAATGAAAAACTGTTTTTT. It codes for CASSDDRATNEKLFF. The V and J genes are TRBV6-1 and TRBJ1-4; 7 bases line up with TRBD1. The CDR3 sequence is 15 residues long. The junction had 1 base not matched to a gene; V was cut back by 3 bases and J by 0 bases. Germline CDR1 and CDR2: MNHNS and SASEGT.

This clone was found once. The chain links TRBV4-1 to TRBJ2-1; D may be TRBD2 (6 bases). The CDR3 is 13 amino acids. V gave up 2 bases and J gave up 7 bases, with 9 bases separating them. Germline values: CDR1 MGHRA, CDR2 YSYEKL. The CDR3 loop reads CASSQRERNEQFF. The CDR3 nucleotides read TGCGCCAGCAGCCAACGGGAGAGGAATGAGCAGTTCTTC.

The V and J genes are TRBV7-9 and TRBJ2-1; a possible D gene is TRBD2 (5 bases). This CDR3 is 17 amino acids long. V was pared by 5 bases and J by 0 bases, with 17 bases between. Germline V gives CDR1 SEHNR, CDR2 FQNEAQ (reference sequence). CDR3 residues: CASSATWTGSSYNEQFF. The DNA of the CDR3 is TGTGCCAGCAGCGCGACCTGGACGGGGAGCTCCTACAATGAGCAGTTCTTC. Using reference TRBV7-9 and TRBJ2-1 for the parts outside the CDR3, the full variable domain is DTGVSQNPRHKITKRGQNVTFRCDPISEHNRLYWYRQTLGQGPEFLTYFQNEAQLEKSRLLSDRFSAERPKGSFSTLEIQRTEQGDSAMYLCASSATWTGSSYNEQFFGPGTRLTVL.

The chain links TRBV5-4 to TRBJ2-3; 9 nucleotides agree with TRBD1. This CDR3 region has 16 residues. Trimming cost V 2 bases and J 1 base; bases outside gene matches: 5. CDR1 and CDR2 from the germline V gene are SGHNT and YYREEE (reference sequence). The CDR3 coding sequence is TGTGCCAGCAGCTTCCCGGGACAGGGCGGCACAGATACGCAGTATTTT. The encoded protein is CASSFPGQGGTDTQYF. Variable domain in full (rest from reference TRBV5-4 and TRBJ2-3): ETGVTQSPTHLIKTRGQQVTLRCSSQSGHNTVSWYQQALGQGPQFIFQYYREEENGRGNFPPRFSGLQFPNYSSELNVNALELDDSALYLCASSFPGQGGTDTQYFGPGTRLTVL.

The chain recombines TRBV24-1 with TRBJ1-5; 7 bases match TRBD1. CDR1 and CDR2 from the germline V gene are KGHDR and SFDVKD. V was pared by 9 bases and J by 4 bases, with 5 bases of the junction left unmatched. The CDR3 has 13 residues. In DNA form, the CDR3 reads TGTGCCACCCAAGGGACAGCGAATCAGCCCCAGCATTTT. This sequence encodes CATQGTANQPQHF.

This chain connects TRBV5-1 to TRBJ2-1, with 7 bases matching TRBD2. The V gene's germline CDR1 is SGHRS and CDR2 YFSETQ. This CDR3 has 17 residues. After removal of 1 base from V and 8 bases from J, the junction contained 15 bases not matched to a gene. CDR3: CASSLSLAKASGDEQFF. The CDR3 DNA reads TGCGCCAGCAGCTTGTCTCTAGCGAAGGCAAGCGGGGATGAGCAGTTCTTC.

The rearrangement links TRBV7-3 to TRBJ2-1; TRBD2 aligns across 8 bases. Trimming removed 5 bases from V and 7 bases from J; junction bases left unmatched: 10. This CDR3 has 15 amino acids. Germline CDR1 and CDR2: SGHTA and FQGTGA. The CDR3 here is CASSREAGAKNEQFF. The CDR3 DNA is TGTGCCAGCAGCCGAGAAGCGGGAGCGAAGAATGAGCAGTTCTTC.

The chain combines TRBV3-1 (or the pseudogene TRBV3-2) with TRBJ1-5, with D perhaps matching TRBD1 (6 bases). The CDR3 covers 14 residues. V was clipped by 3 bases and J by 6 bases, with 12 bases between them. Germline V gene data show CDR1 as LGHDT and CDR2 as YNNKEL (reference sequence). This CDR3 is CASSHQGYAQPQHF. The CDR3 DNA is TGTGCCAGCAGCCATCAGGGGTATGCTCAGCCCCAGCATTTT.

This chain connects TRBV7-9 to TRBJ2-7, with D possibly being TRBD1 (6 bases). Germline lookup yields CDR1 SEHNR and CDR2 FQNEAQ (reference sequence). The CDR3 has 22 amino acids. Trimming cost V 5 bases and J 0 bases, with 35 bases left between them. DNA of the CDR3: TGTGCCAGCAGCACGACTCAGGGGCTAAGCATCGACCCGGGGCTAAGCTCCTACGAGCAGTACTTC. It specifies CASSTTQGLSIDPGLSSYEQYF.

The chain is built from TRBV7-9 and TRBJ2-2; D gene ambiguous. The germline CDR1 and CDR2 sequences are SEHNR and FQNEAQ (reference sequence). V was shortened by 3 bases and J by 5 bases, with 16 bases between the two germline ends. The CDR3 is 16 residues long. As DNA, the CDR3 is TGTGCCAGCAGCTTTAGACTCCCCACTACTACCGGGGAGCTGTTTTTT. Translated: CASSFRLPTTTGELFF.

The rearrangement joins TRBV7-2 to TRBJ1-4; 10 bases fit TRBD1. V lost 4 bases and J lost 6; bases outside the gene matches: 14. Germline V CDR1 and CDR2: SGHTA, FQGNSA. This CDR3 is 18 amino acids long. CDR3 DNA: TGTGCCAGCAGCTACCCGAAGGAACCGGGACAGGGGTATGAAAAACTGTTTTTT. Amino acid sequence: CASSYPKEPGQGYEKLFF.

This chain connects TRBV20-1 to TRBJ2-7, with 7 positions matching TRBD2. In germline, CDR1 is DFQATT, CDR2 SNEGSKA (reference sequence). With 3 bases clipped from V and 2 bases from J, the junction kept 7 bases outside the gene matches. The length of the CDR3 is 14 residues. The CDR3 bases are TGCAGTGCTAGTTCTACTAGCGTCACCTACGAGCAGTACTTC. Protein product: CSASSTSVTYEQYF.

The chain couples TRBV5-1 to TRBJ2-3, with 14 nucleotides matching TRBD2. The CDR3 sequence is 18 residues long. J lost 2 bases, V lost 4 bases, and 9 bases had no gene match. The germline CDR1 and CDR2 sequences are SGHRS and YFSETQ. CDR3 in amino acids: CASSPGLAGATYTDTQYF. The CDR3 nucleotides read TGCGCCAGCAGCCCGGGACTAGCGGGAGCGACTTACACAGATACGCAGTATTTT.